This T cell receptor beta chain is from a study of shared clonotypes between healthy human individuals. Study-level points and caveats: Naive subsets typically showed greater estimated richness than memory subsets. Shared across four donors were 5% to 6% of the naive CD4 clonotypes.

Points on this clone: Antigen unknown.

Each PCR replicate from the sorted subsets contained about 210 ng DNA, which is roughly 33,000 T cell genomes. Sequenced by immunoSEQ multiplex PCR; TCRdb stores in-frame clones only, minus some. Here the sample spans roughly 2.5 million clones, approximately 90% being singletons. CDR1 is SGHVS and CDR2 is FQNEAQ in the germline V gene. The V and J ends lost 2 bases and 5 bases respectively, with 21 bases between them. The CDR3 loop spans 17 amino acids. Sequenced input: naive CD4+ T cells sorted from blood. Sample subset: CD45RA+ positively selected. The sequence came from a man between 18 and 35 years old in good health. J is TRBJ1-1 and V is TRBV7-8; D not certain. DNA of the CDR3: TGTGCCAGCAGCTTACGCGAACGATCGTCGGGGAGGACTGAAGCTTTCTTT. Protein: CASSLRERSSGRTEAFF.